This note documents a single TCR beta chain sequence. Its antigen is unidentified. CDR3 length: 15 residues. From germline, CDR1 is LNHDA and CDR2 SQIVND (reference sequence). This specimen belongs to a study of CXCR3-negative and CXCR3-positive naive CD8 T cells. Findings and limits, study-wide: Relative to CXCR3-negative naive cells, CXCR3-positive naive cells had more hydrophobic TRB CDR3s.

Each TRB cDNA library was prepared by 5' RACE (with UMI labels). TCRdb re-called the 5' RACE reads and catalogs CDR3 proteins one per entry, DNA excluded. This sample's clone table lists 140,000 to 150,000 distinct CDR3 sequences. Sequencing was performed on naive CXCR3+ CD8+ T cells from blood. Subset here: CD45RO-CCR7+CD27+CD95- naive CD8+ T cells expressing CXCR3 (TNR3+). The genes are TRBV19 and TRBJ1-1; TCRdb's D call of TRBD1 is untestable without DNA. The clonotype originates from a human donor in good health. Some clones in this sample may be carry-over from other donors' samples. CDR3 in amino acids: CASSYPTGANTEAFF.